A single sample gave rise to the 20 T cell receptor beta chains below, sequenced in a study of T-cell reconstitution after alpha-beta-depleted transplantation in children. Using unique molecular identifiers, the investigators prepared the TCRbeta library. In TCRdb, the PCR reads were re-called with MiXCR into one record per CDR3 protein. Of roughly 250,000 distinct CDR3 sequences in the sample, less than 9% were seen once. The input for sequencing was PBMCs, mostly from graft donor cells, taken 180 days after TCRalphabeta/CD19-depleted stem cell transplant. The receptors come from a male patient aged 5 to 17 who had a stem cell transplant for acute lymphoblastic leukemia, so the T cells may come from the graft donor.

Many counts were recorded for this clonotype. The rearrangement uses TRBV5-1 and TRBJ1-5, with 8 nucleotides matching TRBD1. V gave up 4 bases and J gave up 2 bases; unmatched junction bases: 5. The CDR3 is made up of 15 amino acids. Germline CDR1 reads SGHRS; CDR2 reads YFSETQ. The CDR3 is CASSPGTGRNQPQHF. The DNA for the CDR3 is TGCGCCAGCAGCCCGGGGACAGGACGCAATCAGCCCCAGCATTTT.

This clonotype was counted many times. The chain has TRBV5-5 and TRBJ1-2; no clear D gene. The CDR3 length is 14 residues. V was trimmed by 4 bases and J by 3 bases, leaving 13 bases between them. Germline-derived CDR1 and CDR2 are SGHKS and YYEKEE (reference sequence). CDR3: CASSGVGAHYGYTF. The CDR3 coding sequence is TGTGCCAGCAGCGGCGTCGGAGCACACTATGGCTACACCTTC.

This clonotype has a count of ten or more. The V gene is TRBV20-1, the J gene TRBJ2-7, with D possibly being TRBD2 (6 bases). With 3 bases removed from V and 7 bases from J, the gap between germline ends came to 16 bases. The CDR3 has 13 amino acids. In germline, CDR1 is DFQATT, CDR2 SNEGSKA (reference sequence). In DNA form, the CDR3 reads TGCAGTGCTAGCGGGACTCAGACTTATGAGCAGTACTTC. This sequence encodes CSASGTQTYEQYF.

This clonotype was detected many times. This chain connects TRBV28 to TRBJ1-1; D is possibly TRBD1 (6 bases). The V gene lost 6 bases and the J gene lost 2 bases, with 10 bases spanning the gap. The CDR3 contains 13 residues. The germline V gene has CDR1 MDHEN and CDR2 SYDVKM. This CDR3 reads CASSQGRNTEAFF. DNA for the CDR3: TGTGCCAGCAGCCAGGGGAGAAACACTGAAGCTTTCTTT.

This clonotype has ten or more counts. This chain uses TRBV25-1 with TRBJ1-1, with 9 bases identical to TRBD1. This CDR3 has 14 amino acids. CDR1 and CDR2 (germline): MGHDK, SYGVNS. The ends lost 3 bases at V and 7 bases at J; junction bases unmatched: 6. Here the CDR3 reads CASSDLWTGDEAFF. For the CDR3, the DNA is TGTGCCAGCAGTGACCTATGGACAGGGGATGAAGCTTTCTTT.

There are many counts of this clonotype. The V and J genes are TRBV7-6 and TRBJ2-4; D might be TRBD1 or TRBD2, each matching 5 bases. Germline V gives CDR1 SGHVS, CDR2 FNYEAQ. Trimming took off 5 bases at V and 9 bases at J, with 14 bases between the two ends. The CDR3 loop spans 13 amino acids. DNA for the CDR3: TGTGCCAGCAGCCCGGGACGGACAACCATTCAGTACTTC. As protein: CASSPGRTTIQYF.

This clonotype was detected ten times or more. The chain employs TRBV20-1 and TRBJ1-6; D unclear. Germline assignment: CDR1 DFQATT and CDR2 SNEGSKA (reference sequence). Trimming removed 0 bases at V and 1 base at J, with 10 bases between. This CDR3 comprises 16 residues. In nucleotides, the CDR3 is TGCAGTGCTAGAGAGCTACCGGGGTCCTATAATTCACCCCTCCACTTT. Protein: CSARELPGSYNSPLHF.

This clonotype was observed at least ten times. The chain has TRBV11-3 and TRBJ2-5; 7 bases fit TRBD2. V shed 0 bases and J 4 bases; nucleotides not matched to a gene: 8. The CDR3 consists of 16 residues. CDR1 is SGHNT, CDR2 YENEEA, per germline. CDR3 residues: CASSLDPGTGGETQYF. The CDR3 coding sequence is TGTGCCAGCAGCTTAGATCCAGGGACGGGAGGAGAGACCCAGTACTTC.

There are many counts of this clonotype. The CDR3 nucleotides read TGCAGCGTCGTTCAAGGGAGCAATCAGCCCCAGCATTTT. Translated: CSVVQGSNQPQHF. This rearrangement joins TRBV29-1 to TRBJ1-5; no definite D call. The V end was cut by 6 bases, the J end by 1 base, with 10 bases between. The CDR3 has 13 amino acids. Germline loops: CDR1 SQVTM, CDR2 ANQGSEA.

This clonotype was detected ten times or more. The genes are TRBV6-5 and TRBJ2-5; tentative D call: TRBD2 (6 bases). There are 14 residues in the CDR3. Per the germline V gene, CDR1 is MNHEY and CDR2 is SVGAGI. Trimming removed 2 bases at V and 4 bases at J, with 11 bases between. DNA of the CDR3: TGTGCCAGCAGTTACATGTCCGGGGGAGAGACCCAGTACTTC. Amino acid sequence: CASSYMSGGETQYF.

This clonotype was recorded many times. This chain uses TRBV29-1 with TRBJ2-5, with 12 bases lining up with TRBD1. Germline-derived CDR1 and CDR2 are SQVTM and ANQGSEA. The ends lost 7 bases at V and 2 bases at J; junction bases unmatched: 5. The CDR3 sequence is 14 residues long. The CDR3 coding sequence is TGCAGCGCCAGGGACAGGGGGCGGCAAGAGACCCAGTACTTC. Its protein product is CSARDRGRQETQYF.

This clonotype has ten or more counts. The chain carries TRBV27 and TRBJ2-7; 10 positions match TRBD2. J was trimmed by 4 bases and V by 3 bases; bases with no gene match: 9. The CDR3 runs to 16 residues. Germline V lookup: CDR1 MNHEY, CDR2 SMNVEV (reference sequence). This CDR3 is CASSFRPSGSGYEQYF. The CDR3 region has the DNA TGTGCCAGCAGTTTCCGCCCTAGCGGGAGTGGATACGAGCAGTACTTC.

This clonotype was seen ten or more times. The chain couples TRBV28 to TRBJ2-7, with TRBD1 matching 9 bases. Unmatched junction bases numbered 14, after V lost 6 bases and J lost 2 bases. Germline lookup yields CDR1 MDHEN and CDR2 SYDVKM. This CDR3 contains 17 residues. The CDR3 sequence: CASRPKPPGQGTYEQYF. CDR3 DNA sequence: TGTGCCAGCAGACCCAAGCCTCCGGGACAGGGAACCTACGAGCAGTACTTC.

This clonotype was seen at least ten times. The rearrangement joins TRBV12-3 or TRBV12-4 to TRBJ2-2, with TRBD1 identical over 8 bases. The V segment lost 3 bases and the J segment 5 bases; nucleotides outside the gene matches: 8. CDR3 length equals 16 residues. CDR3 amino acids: CASSFRGQAVTGELFF. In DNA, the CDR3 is TGTGCCAGCAGTTTTAGGGGACAGGCAGTAACCGGGGAGCTGTTTTTT.

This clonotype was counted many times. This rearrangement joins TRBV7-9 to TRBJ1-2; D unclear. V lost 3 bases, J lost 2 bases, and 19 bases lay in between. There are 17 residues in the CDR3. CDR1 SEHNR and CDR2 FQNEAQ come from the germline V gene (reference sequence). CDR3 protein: CASSFRKPGSVNYGYTF. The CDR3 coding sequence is TGTGCCAGCAGCTTTAGGAAACCCGGGTCGGTGAACTATGGCTACACCTTC.

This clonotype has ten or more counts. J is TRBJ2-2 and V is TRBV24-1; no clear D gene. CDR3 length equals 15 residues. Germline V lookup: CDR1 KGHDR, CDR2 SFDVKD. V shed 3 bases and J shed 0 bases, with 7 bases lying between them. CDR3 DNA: TGTGCCACCAGTGATGCATACTCGAACACCGGGGAGCTGTTTTTT. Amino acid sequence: CATSDAYSNTGELFF.

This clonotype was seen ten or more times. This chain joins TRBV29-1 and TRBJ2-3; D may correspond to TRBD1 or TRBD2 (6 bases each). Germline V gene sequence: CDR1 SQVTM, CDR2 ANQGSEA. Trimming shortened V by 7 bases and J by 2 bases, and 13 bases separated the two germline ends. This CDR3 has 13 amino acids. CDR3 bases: TGCAGCGCTGGGGGGCGTCTCACAGATACGCAGTATTTT. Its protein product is CSAGGRLTDTQYF.

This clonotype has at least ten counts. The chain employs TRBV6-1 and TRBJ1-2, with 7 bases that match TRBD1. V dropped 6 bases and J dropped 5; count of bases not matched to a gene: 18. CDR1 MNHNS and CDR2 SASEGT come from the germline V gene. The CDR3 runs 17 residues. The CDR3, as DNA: TGTGCCAGCAGAGGGGACTTTAACAGGGGATGGGAATATGGCTACACCTTC. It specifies CASRGDFNRGWEYGYTF.

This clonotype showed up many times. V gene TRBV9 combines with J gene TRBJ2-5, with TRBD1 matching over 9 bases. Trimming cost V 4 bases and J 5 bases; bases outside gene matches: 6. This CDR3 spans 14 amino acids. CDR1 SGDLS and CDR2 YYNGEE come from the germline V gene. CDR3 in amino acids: CASSTHRGLETQYF. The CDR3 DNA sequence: TGTGCCAGCAGCACCCACAGGGGGCTGGAGACCCAGTACTTC.

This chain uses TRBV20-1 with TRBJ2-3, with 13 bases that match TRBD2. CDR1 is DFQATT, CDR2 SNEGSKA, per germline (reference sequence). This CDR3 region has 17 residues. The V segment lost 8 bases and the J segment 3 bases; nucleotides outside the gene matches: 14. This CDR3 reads CSSPTSGGPNPTDTQYF. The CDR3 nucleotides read TGCAGTTCGCCGACTAGCGGGGGGCCGAACCCTACAGATACGCAGTATTTT.